This T cell receptor (beta chain) was observed in a study of identifying expanded T cells in peripheral blood (dated by TCRdb to between 2018 and 2021). With respect to the entire study: Technical replicates were generated by sequencing separate aliquots of the same genomic DNA pool, with four replicates compared pairwise. Broader findings and caveats from the paper: The beta-binomial model significantly reduced the number of clones called differentially abundant and the false-positive rate across all healthy-donor time intervals. The binomial model flagged about 1.3 differentially abundant clones between technical replicates, compared with about 16 over approximately two weeks and roughly 19 over roughly 4 weeks. The authors expected biological variance in healthy repertoires might increase further over much longer intervals such as months to years. Across all healthy donors, variance in clone template counts between two-week samples was found to increase significantly with total template count.

Notes on this clone: Its specific antigen is unknown. No much larger clone is present one base from it, and per-base qualities are unavailable.

The immunoSEQ Assay, which uses bias-controlled multiplex PCR amplification of genomic DNA, was used to profile TCRbeta CDR3 regions. The source study handled its data this way. To quantify the absolute abundance of each unique TCRbeta CDR3 region, the sequences were collapsed and filtered. Differential abundance was tested with two models: a binomial (Fisher-equivalent) model and a beta-binomial model that adds time-dependent variance fitted from healthy donors. Clones with fewer than 5 combined templates were removed, and a clone was called differentially abundant if the clone's Benjamini-Hochberg FDR was below 0.01. Using the form v = (b*log(k)+a)^2, the beta-binomial variance was modeled as a function of the total template count across the two samples. Sourced from immuneACCESS, this table was stored by TCRdb with only in-frame sequences that have V and J called. A share of the clones is absent; for the studies checked, an unresolved V gene accounts for under half, and the remainder has no known explanation. V, J and clone size are taken as reported in that table, and D and trimming were inferred from the DNA itself. The sample table records 70,000 or so clones; 75% to 90% of these occur just once. Of the sample, 3% to 4% falls within the top ten clones.

Reading the germline V gene gives CDR1 MDHEN and CDR2 SYDVKM. The germline V and J ends show losses of 6 bases and 6 bases respectively, and no gene match explains 14 bases of the junction. From its cysteine to its phenylalanine, the CDR3 spans 17 amino acids. Of the read, only the CDR3 DNA is kept; its 51 bases are in frame from base 1. During the collection period, no infections or other immune events were recorded for the healthy donors. Time-dependent variance in a beta-binomial model of T-cell clone differential abundance was calibrated using healthy-donor blood repertoires as a training cohort. There were roughly 10 healthy donors in the training cohort, of whom 3 were female and 7 were male. An age range of roughly 29 to 70 years, with an average of 43 years, was recorded for the donors. Whole blood from each healthy donor was obtained from a commercial supplier and was collected at three time points roughly 13 days apart. For immunosequencing, genomic DNA was extracted from whole blood that had not been sorted.

Sequencing was done on a sample of blood. This TCR was sampled from a person between 18 and 75 years old in good health. The rearrangement combines TRBV28 with TRBJ1-5, and TRBD1 matches 10 of the central bases. The DNA sequence is TGTGCCAGCAGCGATGCCGGGACAGGGGCCTATGTTCAGCCCCAGCATTTT. The resulting protein is CASSDAGTGAYVQPQHF.